Below are 28 T cell receptor beta chains sequenced from a single sample in a study of identical twins. TCRdb reprocessed the 5' RACE reads with MiXCR, giving one entry per CDR3 protein. This sample carries around 570,000 distinct CDR3 sequences, more than 9% of them seen once, and the ten largest clones take under 3.5%. These data were also filed under a second study, of yellow fever vaccine responses in identical twins.

Source material: PBMCs. These receptor sequences come from a woman aged 18-35 years in good health.

J is TRBJ2-5 and V is TRBV9, with 8 bases identical to TRBD1. The CDR3 runs to 15 residues. Germline CDR1 SGDLS, CDR2 YYNGEE. Trimming cost V 3 bases and J 1 base; bases outside gene matches: 5. The CDR3 DNA follows: TGTGCCAGCAGCGGTACAGACAGGGGCCAAGAGACCCAGTACTTC. It codes for CASSGTDRGQETQYF.

This clonotype showed up many times. The chain links TRBV29-1 to TRBJ2-7; 7 nucleotides agree with TRBD1. CDR3 length: 13 residues. Trimming took 7 bases from V and 2 from J; bases not matched to a gene: 8. The germline CDR1 and CDR2 sequences are SQVTM and ANQGSEA. CDR3 sequence (DNA): TGCAGCGCAGGAGACAGGGAGCCCTACGAGCAGTACTTC. Translated, it gives CSAGDREPYEQYF.

This clonotype was picked up a small number of times. The CDR3 is CAISPVGTIIETQYF. CDR3 in DNA: TGTGCCATCAGCCCGGTAGGGACAATCATTGAGACCCAGTACTTC. The chain carries TRBV10-3 and TRBJ2-5; TRBD1 might be the D (6 bases). Trimming left V 6 bases short and J 5 bases short, with 19 bases between. The V gene's germline CDR1 is ENHRY and CDR2 SYGVKD. The CDR3 extends over 15 amino acids.

This clonotype showed up many times. This chain links TRBV7-9 with TRBJ1-5; 8 bases match TRBD1. The CDR3 runs to 16 residues. The V and J ends lost 0 bases and 3 bases, in that order; junction bases with no gene match: 4. CDR1 SEHNR and CDR2 FQNEAQ come from the germline V gene (reference sequence). CDR3: CASSLANRGINQPQHF. The CDR3 DNA sequence: TGTGCCAGCAGCTTAGCGAACAGGGGGATCAATCAGCCCCAGCATTTT.

There are a few counts of this clonotype. This chain connects TRBV20-1 to TRBJ1-1; TRBD1 is a possible D gene (5 bases). V gave up 4 bases and J gave up 1 base, with 10 bases separating them. The CDR3 consists of 13 residues. CDR1 is DFQATT and CDR2 is SNEGSKA in the germline V gene (reference sequence). The CDR3 DNA follows: TGCAGTGCTACTAGGCAGGGGAACACTGAAGCTTTCTTT. It encodes CSATRQGNTEAFF.

This clonotype was seen only a few times. The V call is TRBV6-2 or TRBV6-3, the J call TRBJ1-5, with D unclear. In germline, CDR1 is MNHEY, CDR2 SVGEGT. V was shortened by 11 bases and J by 2 bases, with 10 bases between the two germline ends. There are 12 residues in the CDR3. The CDR3 loop is CAVQGGNQPQHF. The CDR3 region has the DNA TGTGCCGTACAAGGAGGCAATCAGCCCCAGCATTTT.

V and J are TRBV20-1 and TRBJ2-7; a weak D match, TRBD1 (6 bases). The CDR3 is 12 residues long. Germline V gene data show CDR1 as DFQATT and CDR2 as SNEGSKA (reference sequence). DNA for the CDR3: TGCAGCCAAGGGGGATTCCGTGACGAGCAGTACTTC. Protein sequence: CSQGGFRDEQYF.

This clonotype was seen many times. The chain recombines TRBV12-3 or TRBV12-4 with TRBJ2-1; either TRBD1 or TRBD2 may supply D (5 bases each). The CDR3 covers 16 residues. The V end lost 5 bases, the J end lost 6 bases, and 20 bases lay between the germline ends. CDR3 DNA sequence: TGTGCCAGCAGTGCCGGGACCTCCAGTAAAGCCAATGAGCAGTTCTTC. The encoded protein is CASSAGTSSKANEQFF.

The genes are TRBV24-1 and TRBJ2-1; 11 bases fit TRBD2. This CDR3 has 16 amino acids. Germline CDR1 reads KGHDR; CDR2 reads SFDVKD. V dropped 2 bases and J dropped 7; count of bases not matched to a gene: 6. The CDR3 coding sequence is TGTGCCACCAGTGATTCCGGTAGCGGGAGGGCGAATGAGCAGTTCTTC. Amino acids: CATSDSGSGRANEQFF.

The chain joins TRBV11-3 to TRBJ2-1; D remains unclear. This CDR3 spans 14 amino acids. Trimming took off 2 bases at V and 6 bases at J, with 11 bases between the two ends. Germline loops: CDR1 SGHNT, CDR2 YENEEA. The CDR3: CASSLLPMGNEQFF. In DNA form, the CDR3 reads TGTGCCAGCAGCTTACTCCCGATGGGCAATGAGCAGTTCTTC.

The CDR3 DNA is TGTGCCAGCAGTTTAGGCGAGGCCAGGGGGTACCAAGAGACCCAGTACTTC. Translating it yields CASSLGEARGYQETQYF. The rearrangement joins TRBV12-3 or TRBV12-4 to TRBJ2-5; 7 positions agree with TRBD1. After removal of 1 base from V and 0 bases from J, the junction contained 8 bases not matched to a gene. The length of the CDR3 is 17 residues.

The chain carries TRBV11-2 and TRBJ2-7; TRBD2 might be the D (7 bases). Germline CDR1 is SGHAT and CDR2 is FQNNGV. Trimming removed 4 bases at V and 4 bases at J, with 17 bases between. The CDR3 is made up of 15 amino acids. The CDR3 nucleotides read TGTGCCAGCAGCTGGGTTGGGGGGGGCTCGTACGAGCAGTACTTC. Protein sequence: CASSWVGGGSYEQYF. Looking up the rest from reference TRBV11-2 and TRBJ2-7 gives the full variable domain: EAGVAQSPRYKIIEKRQSVAFWCNPISGHATLYWYQQILGQGPKLLIQFQNNGVVDDSQLPKDRFSAERLKGVDSTLKIQPAKLEDSAVYLCASSWVGGGSYEQYFGPGTRLTVT.

This clonotype was counted a few times. The chain carries TRBV9 and TRBJ2-7; TRBD2 is a possible D gene (5 bases). The CDR3 has 16 residues. Trimming cost V 0 bases and J 3 bases, with 16 bases left between them. Germline CDR1 is SGDLS and CDR2 is YYNGEE. Written as DNA, the CDR3 is TGTGCCAGCAGCGTAGGGGGAGCGAGAGAATTCTACGAGCAGTACTTC. Its protein is CASSVGGAREFYEQYF.

This clonotype has a handful of counts. The J gene is TRBJ2-6, the V gene TRBV20-1; D gene ambiguous. The germline V gene encodes CDR1 DFQATT and CDR2 SNEGSKA (reference sequence). V gave up 6 bases and J gave up 2 bases, with 8 bases separating them. CDR3 size: 13 residues. CDR3 sequence reads: CSAPTPGANVLTF. The CDR3, as DNA: TGCAGTGCCCCTACCCCTGGGGCCAACGTCCTGACTTTC.

In this sample, this clonotype turned up many times. The chain is built from TRBV4-3 and TRBJ2-2; D call uncertain. Germline CDR1 reads LGHNA; CDR2 reads YSLEER. CDR3 length: 16 residues. V lost 4 bases and J lost 0, with 12 bases in between. This chain's CDR3 is CASSRTSAANTGELFF. CDR3 in DNA: TGCGCCAGCAGCCGTACCTCGGCAGCGAACACCGGGGAGCTGTTTTTT.

This clonotype was seen only a few times. J is TRBJ2-2 and V is TRBV6-5, with D perhaps TRBD1 or TRBD2 (5 bases each). CDR3 length equals 16 residues. The ends were cut back, 2 bases at V and 7 bases at J, with 17 bases in the middle. CDR1 MNHEY and CDR2 SVGAGI come from the germline V gene. The CDR3 region is CASSYARGSLGGELFF. CDR3 coding DNA: TGTGCCAGCAGTTACGCGAGGGGTAGCTTGGGCGGGGAGCTGTTTTTT.

This clonotype came up many times. The rearrangement uses TRBV7-3 and TRBJ2-3; 10 bases agree with TRBD2. The CDR3 is 15 amino acids. Trimming at V came to 4 bases and at J to 3 bases, leaving 4 bases not matched to a gene. Germline CDR1 and CDR2: SGHTA and FQGTGA. This chain's CDR3 is CASSWSGGATDTQYF. For the CDR3, the DNA is TGTGCCAGCAGCTGGAGCGGGGGGGCGACAGATACGCAGTATTTT.

In its sample, this clonotype was seen a few times. The DNA for the CDR3 is TGCAGCGTTTGGACAGCCGCCTACGAGCAGTACTTC. It yields the protein CSVWTAAYEQYF. The chain is built from TRBV29-1 and TRBJ2-7; the D gene is possibly TRBD1 (6 bases). The length of the CDR3 is 12 residues. The ends were cut back, 5 bases at V and 2 bases at J, with 10 bases in the middle. Germline CDR1 and CDR2: SQVTM and ANQGSEA.

This clonotype has at least ten counts. This sequence joins TRBV2 and TRBJ2-3; 7 bases agree with TRBD1. The V and J ends lost 6 bases and 2 bases, in that order; junction bases with no gene match: 5. The CDR3 runs to 14 residues. Per the germline V gene, CDR1 is SNHLY and CDR2 is FYNNEI. CDR3 in amino acids: CASRAGTDTDTQYF. The CDR3 DNA reads TGTGCCAGCAGAGCCGGGACAGACACAGATACGCAGTATTTT. Together with reference TRBV2 and TRBJ2-3, the CDR3 gives the full variable domain: EPEVTQTPSHQVTQMGQEVILRCVPISNHLYFYWYRQILGQKVEFLVSFYNNEISEKSEIFDDQFSVERPDGSNFTLKIRSTKLEDSAMYFCASRAGTDTDTQYFGPGTRLTVL.

This clonotype was counted ten times or more. The rearrangement links TRBV20-1 to TRBJ1-2, with a weak D call TRBD1 (5 bases). Trimming shortened V by 4 bases and J by 3 bases, and 12 bases separated the two germline ends. This CDR3 spans 13 amino acids. In germline, CDR1 is DFQATT, CDR2 SNEGSKA (reference sequence). CDR3 DNA: TGCAGTGCTACCCCGGGGGGGGACTATGGCTACACCTTC. Encoded protein: CSATPGGDYGYTF.

This clonotype was seen many times. This chain connects TRBV4-2 to TRBJ2-1; 7 nucleotides line up with TRBD2. CDR3 length equals 17 residues. The J segment lost 3 bases and the V segment lost 1 base, leaving 9 bases of the junction unmatched. The germline CDR1 and CDR2 sequences are LGHNA and YNFKEQ. CDR3 residues: CASSQVRGASGYNEQFF. Written as DNA, the CDR3 is TGTGCCAGCAGCCAAGTGAGAGGGGCTAGCGGCTACAATGAGCAGTTCTTC.

V gene TRBV24-1 combines with J gene TRBJ2-1; D possibly corresponds to TRBD1 (5 bases). Germline assignment: CDR1 KGHDR and CDR2 SFDVKD. V lost 4 bases and J lost 7, with 19 bases in between. This CDR3 has 16 residues. As DNA, the CDR3 is TGTGCCACCAGTGACCCTAGGGCGCAGGGATTTAATGAGCAGTTCTTC. Protein sequence: CATSDPRAQGFNEQFF.

The rearrangement links TRBV20-1 to TRBJ2-1, with D unclear. Between the trimmed V and J ends, which lost 5 bases and 5 bases, there was a span of 10 bases. CDR3 length: 12 residues. CDR1 is DFQATT, CDR2 SNEGSKA, per germline (reference sequence). CDR3 in DNA: TGCAGTGCTGACGATCAGAACAATGAGCAGTTCTTC. Translation: CSADDQNNEQFF.

This clonotype was seen a few times. The rearrangement uses TRBV7-9 and TRBJ2-7, with TRBD2 matching over 7 bases. In germline, CDR1 is SEHNR, CDR2 FQNEAQ (reference sequence). With 3 bases clipped from V and 5 bases from J, the junction kept 7 bases outside the gene matches. There are 14 residues in the CDR3. The CDR3 here is CASSFYRGGNEQYF. DNA for the CDR3: TGTGCCAGCAGCTTTTATAGGGGAGGGAACGAGCAGTACTTC.

This clonotype showed up just a few times. This rearrangement joins TRBV20-1 to TRBJ2-3; D uncertain. The CDR3 consists of 12 residues. CDR1 and CDR2 from the germline V gene are DFQATT and SNEGSKA (reference sequence). The V end was cut by 4 bases, the J end by 3 bases, with 8 bases between. The DNA of the CDR3 is TGCAGTGCTACGTCGCAGACAGATACGCAGTATTTT. This sequence encodes CSATSQTDTQYF.

This rearrangement joins TRBV29-1 to TRBJ2-7, with D tentatively TRBD2 (5 bases). V lost 8 bases, J lost 5 bases, and 16 bases lay in between. The germline CDR1 and CDR2 sequences are SQVTM and ANQGSEA. CDR3 length: 12 amino acids. In DNA, the CDR3 is TGCAGCCCTGAGGGAGTGAAAGACGAGCAGTACTTC. The encoded protein is CSPEGVKDEQYF.

This chain joins TRBV5-6 and TRBJ2-5, with D unclear. Trimming shortened V by 5 bases and J by 1 base, and 21 bases separated the two germline ends. This CDR3 region has 17 residues. Per germline, CDR1 SGHDT and CDR2 YYEEEE. CDR3 nucleotides: TGTGCCAGCAGTAGTCGATTGTCCCTAGTAAGCCAAGAGACCCAGTACTTC. Translating it yields CASSSRLSLVSQETQYF.

The table lists this clonotype with many counts. The chain employs TRBV11-1 and TRBJ1-1; D is unclear. The V end was cut by 6 bases, the J end by 4 bases, with 9 bases between. Germline assignment: CDR1 SGHAT and CDR2 FQDESV (reference sequence). The CDR3 is 12 residues long. CDR3 nucleotides: TGTGCCAGCAGTACTGCCCTCACTGAAGCTTTCTTT. Its translation: CASSTALTEAFF.